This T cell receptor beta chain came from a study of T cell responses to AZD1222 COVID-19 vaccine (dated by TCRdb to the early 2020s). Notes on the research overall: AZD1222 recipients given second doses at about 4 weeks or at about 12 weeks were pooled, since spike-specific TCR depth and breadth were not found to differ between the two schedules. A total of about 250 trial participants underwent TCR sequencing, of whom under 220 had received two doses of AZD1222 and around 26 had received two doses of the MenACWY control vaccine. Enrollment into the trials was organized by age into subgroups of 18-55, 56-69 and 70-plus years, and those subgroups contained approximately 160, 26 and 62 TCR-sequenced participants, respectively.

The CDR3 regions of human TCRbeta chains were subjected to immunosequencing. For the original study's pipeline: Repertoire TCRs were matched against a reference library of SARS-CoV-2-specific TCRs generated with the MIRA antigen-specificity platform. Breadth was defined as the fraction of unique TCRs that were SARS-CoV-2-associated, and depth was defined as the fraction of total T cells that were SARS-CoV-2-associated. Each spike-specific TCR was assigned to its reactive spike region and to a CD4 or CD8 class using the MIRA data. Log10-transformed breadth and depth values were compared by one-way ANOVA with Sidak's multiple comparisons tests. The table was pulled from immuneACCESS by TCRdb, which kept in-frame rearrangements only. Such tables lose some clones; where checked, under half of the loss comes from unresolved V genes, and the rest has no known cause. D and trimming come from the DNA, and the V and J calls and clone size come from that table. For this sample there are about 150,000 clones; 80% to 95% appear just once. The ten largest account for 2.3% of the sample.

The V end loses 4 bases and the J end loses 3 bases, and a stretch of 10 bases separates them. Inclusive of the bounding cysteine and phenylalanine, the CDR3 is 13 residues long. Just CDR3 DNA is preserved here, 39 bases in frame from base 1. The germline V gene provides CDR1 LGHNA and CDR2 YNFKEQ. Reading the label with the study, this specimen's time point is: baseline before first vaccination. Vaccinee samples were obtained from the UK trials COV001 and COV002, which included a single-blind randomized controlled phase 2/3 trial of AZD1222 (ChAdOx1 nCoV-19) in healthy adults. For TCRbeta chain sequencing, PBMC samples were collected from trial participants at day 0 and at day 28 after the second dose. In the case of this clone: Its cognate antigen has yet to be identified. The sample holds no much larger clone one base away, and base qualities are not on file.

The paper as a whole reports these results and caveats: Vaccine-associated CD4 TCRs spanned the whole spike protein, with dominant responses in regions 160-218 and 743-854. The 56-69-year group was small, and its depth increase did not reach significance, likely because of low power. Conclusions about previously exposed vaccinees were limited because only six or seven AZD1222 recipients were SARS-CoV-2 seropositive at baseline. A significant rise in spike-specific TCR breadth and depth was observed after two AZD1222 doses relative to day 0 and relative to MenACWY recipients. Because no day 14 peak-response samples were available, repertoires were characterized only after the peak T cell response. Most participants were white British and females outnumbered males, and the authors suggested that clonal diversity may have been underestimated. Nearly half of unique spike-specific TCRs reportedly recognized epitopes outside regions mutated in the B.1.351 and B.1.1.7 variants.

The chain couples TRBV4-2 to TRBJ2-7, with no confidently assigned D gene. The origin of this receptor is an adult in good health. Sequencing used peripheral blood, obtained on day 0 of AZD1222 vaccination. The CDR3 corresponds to CASSPDWLYEQYF. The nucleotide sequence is TGTGCCAGCAGCCCCGACTGGCTCTACGAGCAGTACTTC.